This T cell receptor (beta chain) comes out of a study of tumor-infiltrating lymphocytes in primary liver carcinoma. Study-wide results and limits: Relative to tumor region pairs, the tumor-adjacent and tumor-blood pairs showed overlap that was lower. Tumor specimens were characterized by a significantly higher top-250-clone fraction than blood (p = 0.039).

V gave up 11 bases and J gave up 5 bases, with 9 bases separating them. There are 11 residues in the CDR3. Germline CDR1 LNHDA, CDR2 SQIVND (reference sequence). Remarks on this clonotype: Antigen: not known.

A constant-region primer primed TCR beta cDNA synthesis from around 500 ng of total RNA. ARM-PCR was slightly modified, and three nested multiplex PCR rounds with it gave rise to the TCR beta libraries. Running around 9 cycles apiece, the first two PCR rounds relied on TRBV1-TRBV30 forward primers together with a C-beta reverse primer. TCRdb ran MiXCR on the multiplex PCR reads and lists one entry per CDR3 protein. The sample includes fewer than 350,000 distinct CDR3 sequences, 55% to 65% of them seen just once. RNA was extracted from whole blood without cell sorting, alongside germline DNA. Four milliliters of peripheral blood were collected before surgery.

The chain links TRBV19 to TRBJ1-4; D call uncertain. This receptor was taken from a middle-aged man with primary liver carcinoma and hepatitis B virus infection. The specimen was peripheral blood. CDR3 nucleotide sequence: TGTGCCTCAGGAATGAATGAAAAACTGTTTTTT. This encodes CASGMNEKLFF. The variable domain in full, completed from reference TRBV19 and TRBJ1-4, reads DGGITQSPKYLFRKEGQNVTLSCEQNLNHDAMYWYRQDPGQGLRLIYYSQIVNDFQKGDIAEGYSVSREKKESFPLTVTSAQKNPTAFYLCASGMNEKLFFGSGTQLSVL.